A selection of T cell receptor beta chains follows, all from one sample in a study of OX40 agonist ivuxolimab in advanced cancers. Method: immunoSEQ multiplex PCR; TCRdb's copy keeps in-frame clones and lacks some. The sample lists about 68,000 clones, about 90% occurring once. This specimen was CD4+ or CD8+ T cells sorted from blood, taken in a trial of the OX40 agonist ivuxolimab. These receptors were taken from an adult with an advanced solid tumor such as melanoma, head and neck, liver or kidney cancer. Each CDR3 is given with its conserved first and last residue. The D gene is left open where the match is weak. Part of the rows lack a size; the others show once, few, many or a class for expanded clones.

J,D,size,V,CDR3,DNA
TRBJ1-1,.,few,TRBV30,CAWSVIRLNTEAFF,TGTGCCTGGAGTGTAATACGATTGAACACTGAAGCTTTCTTT
TRBJ2-5,.,.,TRBV27,CASSSLPERETQYF,TGTGCCAGCAGTTCCCTCCCGGAGAGGGAGACCCAGTACTTC
TRBJ1-1,TRBD1,.,TRBV7-3,CASSATGGMNTEAFF,TGTGCCAGCAGCGCTACAGGGGGCATGAACACTGAAGCTTTCTTT
TRBJ1-1,.,once,TRBV19,CASSIMGGGFTEAFF,TGTGCCAGTAGTATTATGGGGGGCGGTTTCACTGAAGCTTTCTTT
TRBJ2-7,TRBD1,.,TRBV11-1,CASSSRGPAEQYF,TGTGCCAGCAGCTCAAGGGGGCCAGCGGAGCAGTACTTC
TRBJ2-2,TRBD2,.,TRBV7-9,CASSLTLAGAGGELFF,TGTGCCAGCAGCTTAACCCTAGCGGGAGCCGGCGGGGAGCTGTTTTTT
TRBJ2-3,.,.,TRBV27,CASSWGTSTDTQYF,TGTGCCAGCTCCTGGGGAACCAGCACAGATACGCAGTATTTT
TRBJ2-1,TRBD1,.,TRBV28,CASSRGTGLNEQFF,TGTGCCAGCAGTCGGGGGACAGGGTTAAATGAGCAGTTCTTC
TRBJ1-2,TRBD1,.,TRBV27,CASTGTGGYGYTF,TGTGCCAGTACCGGGACAGGCGGCTATGGCTACACCTTC
TRBJ2-5,.,.,TRBV11-2,CASSLAGGRYETQYF,TGTGCCAGCAGCTTAGCCGGGGGGCGTTATGAGACCCAGTACTTC
TRBJ1-6,.,.,TRBV27,CASSFGRNNSPLHF,TGTGCCAGCAGTTTCGGACGGAACAATTCACCCCTCCACTTT
TRBJ1-1,.,.,TRBV7-9,CASSSPQVMNTEAFF,TGTGCCAGCAGCTCCCCTCAGGTCATGAACACTGAAGCTTTCTTT
TRBJ1-2,.,.,TRBV18,CASKELGDSLGGYTF,TGTGCCAGCAAGGAACTTGGAGATTCATTGGGGGGCTACACCTTC
TRBJ2-5,.,.,TRBV25-1,CASSEGMQETQYF,TGTGCCAGCAGCGAAGGGATGCAAGAGACCCAGTACTTC
TRBJ1-5,.,few,TRBV6-6,CASSYEGGAEPQHF,TGTGCCAGCAGTTACGAGGGGGGTGCGGAGCCCCAGCATTTT
TRBJ1-2,TRBD1,.,TRBV5-1,CASSLGQGAHYGYTF,TGCGCCAGCAGCTTGGGACAGGGGGCCCACTATGGCTACACCTTC
TRBJ2-1,.,.,TRBV29-1,CSVEGGAGRRVNEQFF,TGCAGCGTTGAAGGAGGGGCGGGGCGCAGGGTTAATGAGCAGTTCTTC
TRBJ2-1,TRBD2,.,TRBV7-3,CASSFLAGVSYNEQFF,TGTGCCAGCAGCTTCTTAGCGGGAGTCTCCTACAATGAGCAGTTCTTC
TRBJ2-3,.,once,TRBV28,CASLSGYLATTDTQYF,TGTGCCAGCTTATCTGGGTATCTAGCCACGACAGATACGCAGTATTTT
TRBJ2-1,TRBD2,.,TRBV7-8,CASSLVLAGIANNEQFF,TGTGCCAGCAGCTTAGTCCTAGCGGGTATCGCGAACAATGAGCAGTTCTTC
TRBJ1-2,TRBD1,.,TRBV15,CATSIQGANYGYTF,TGTGCCACCAGTATACAGGGGGCTAACTATGGCTACACCTTC
TRBJ2-7,TRBD1,.,TRBV29-1,CSVEGTGAYEQYF,TGCAGCGTTGAAGGGACAGGGGCCTACGAGCAGTACTTC
TRBJ2-1,TRBD2,.,TRBV19,CASSAGLAGANEQFF,TGTGCCAGTAGTGCCGGACTAGCGGGGGCGAATGAGCAGTTCTTC
TRBJ1-1,.,.,TRBV19,CASSSGGTEAFF,TGTGCCAGTAGCTCGGGAGGCACTGAAGCTTTCTTT
TRBJ2-5,TRBD2,.,TRBV7-9,CASSLRLAGAQETQYF,TGTGCCAGCAGCTTAAGGCTAGCGGGGGCCCAAGAGACCCAGTACTTC
TRBJ1-2,.,.,TRBV29-1,CSVEGTANYGYTF,TGCAGCGTTGAGGGTACCGCTAACTATGGCTACACCTTC
TRBJ2-2,TRBD2,.,TRBV5-4,CASSYGLAGEEGELFF,TGTGCCAGCAGCTACGGACTAGCGGGAGAGGAAGGGGAGCTGTTTTTT
TRBJ2-1,.,.,TRBV7-7,CASSLAPNNNEQFF,TGTGCTAGCAGCTTAGCGCCGAACAACAATGAGCAGTTCTTC
TRBJ2-3,.,.,TRBV7-9,CASSLVGLARTDTQYF,TGTGCCAGCAGCTTAGTAGGGCTAGCGCGCACAGATACGCAGTATTTT
TRBJ2-1,TRBD2,.,TRBV28,CASSFWREIREQFF,TGTGCCAGCAGTTTTTGGCGGGAGATTCGTGAGCAGTTCTTC
TRBJ1-2,.,.,TRBV9,CASSRGGGLGYGYTF,TGTGCCAGCAGCCGGGGGGGTGGCCTCGGTTATGGCTACACCTTC
TRBJ2-5,.,.,TRBV20-1,CSALQETQYF,TGCAGTGCCCTCCAAGAGACCCAGTACTTC
TRBJ1-5,.,.,TRBV27,CASSLYRPLLDQPQHF,TGTGCCAGCAGTTTGTACAGACCGCTTCTTGATCAGCCCCAGCATTTT
TRBJ1-1,.,.,TRBV6-6,CASSSRSYTEEAFF,TGTGCCAGCAGTTCGAGATCGTACACGGAAGAAGCTTTCTTT
TRBJ2-1,.,.,TRBV21-1,CASSKEGGASYNEQFF,TGTGCCAGCAGCAAAGAAGGAGGGGCCTCCTACAATGAGCAGTTCTTC
TRBJ2-1,.,.,TRBV19,CASSIAGGTYNEQFF,TGTGCCAGTAGTATAGCGGGGGGCACCTACAATGAGCAGTTCTTC
TRBJ2-5,.,.,TRBV27,CASSPQMDYYKETQYF,TGTGCCAGCAGTCCACAAATGGACTACTACAAAGAGACCCAGTACTTC
TRBJ2-1,.,.,TRBV7-6,CASSFRDSRPNEQFF,TGTGCCAGCAGCTTCCGGGACTCTAGACCGAATGAGCAGTTCTTC
TRBJ2-4,TRBD1,.,TRBV6-1,CASSDGTGVAKNIQYF,TGTGCCAGCAGTGACGGGACAGGGGTAGCCAAAAACATTCAGTACTTC
TRBJ2-1,.,once,TRBV7-9,CASSLFDSSPNYNEQFF,TGTGCCAGCAGCTTATTCGACTCCAGCCCAAACTACAATGAGCAGTTCTTC
TRBJ2-3,.,.,TRBV6-1,CASSDVPMWSTDTQYF,TGTGCCAGCAGTGACGTACCCATGTGGAGCACAGATACGCAGTATTTT
TRBJ2-3,TRBD1,.,TRBV7-3,CASSLGPDRGSTDTQYF,TGTGCCAGCAGCTTAGGGCCGGACAGGGGGAGCACAGATACGCAGTATTTT
TRBJ2-1,.,.,TRBV7-6,CASSTALGLYNEQFF,TGTGCCAGCAGCACGGCACTAGGGTTATACAATGAGCAGTTCTTC
TRBJ2-7,TRBD1,.,TRBV7-2,CASSLAVGTEVISYEQYF,TGTGCCAGCAGCTTAGCGGTCGGGACAGAAGTAATCTCCTACGAGCAGTACTTC
TRBJ2-7,.,.,TRBV7-3,CASSHGGPEQYF,TGTGCCAGCAGCCACGGGGGTCCGGAGCAGTACTTC
TRBJ2-7,.,.,TRBV7-9,CASSLTDYEQYF,TGTGCCAGCAGCTTAACAGACTACGAGCAGTACTTC
TRBJ1-1,.,.,TRBV30,CAWSWGPLMDTEAFF,TGTGCCTGGAGTTGGGGTCCCCTGATGGACACTGAAGCTTTCTTT
TRBJ1-1,.,.,TRBV6-5,CASSYAGRGTEAFF,TGTGCCAGCAGTTACGCCGGCAGGGGAACTGAAGCTTTCTTT
TRBJ1-4,.,.,TRBV9,CASSATGATNEKLFF,TGTGCCAGCAGCGCGACAGGAGCAACTAATGAAAAACTGTTTTTT
TRBJ1-4,.,.,TRBV14,CASSQDPFEGLNEKLFF,TGTGCCAGCAGCCAAGATCCGTTTGAGGGACTGAATGAAAAACTGTTTTTT
TRBJ2-7,TRBD2,.,TRBV27,CASKKEREATFVEQYF,TGTGCCAGCAAAAAGGAGCGGGAGGCCACTTTCGTCGAGCAGTACTTC
TRBJ2-2,.,.,TRBV6-5,CASSVLGPGELFF,TGTGCCAGCAGTGTGCTAGGACCCGGGGAGCTGTTTTTT
TRBJ1-3,.,.,TRBV28,CASSLWPYETANGNTIYF,TGTGCCAGCAGTTTATGGCCTTACGAAACAGCTAATGGAAACACCATATATTTT
TRBJ1-4,.,.,TRBV7-9,CASSLWTSRASEKLFF,TGTGCCAGCAGCTTGTGGACTTCCAGGGCGTCTGAAAAACTGTTTTTT
TRBJ1-2,.,.,TRBV6-5,CASSYPYTF,TGTGCCAGCAGTTACCCCTACACCTTC
TRBJ1-1,TRBD1,.,TRBV6-5,CASSYGTVLGGTEAFF,TGTGCCAGCAGTTACGGGACAGTGTTGGGCGGCACTGAAGCTTTCTTT
TRBJ2-7,TRBD2,.,TRBV6-5,CASRPRLAGDYEQYF,TGTGCCAGCAGGCCGAGACTAGCGGGAGACTACGAGCAGTACTTC
TRBJ1-2,.,.,TRBV30,CAWGWRANYGYTF,TGTGCCTGGGGTTGGCGAGCTAACTATGGCTACACCTTC
TRBJ2-3,.,.,TRBV25-1,CASTSSPDTQYF,TGTGCCAGCACGTCAAGCCCCGATACGCAGTATTTT